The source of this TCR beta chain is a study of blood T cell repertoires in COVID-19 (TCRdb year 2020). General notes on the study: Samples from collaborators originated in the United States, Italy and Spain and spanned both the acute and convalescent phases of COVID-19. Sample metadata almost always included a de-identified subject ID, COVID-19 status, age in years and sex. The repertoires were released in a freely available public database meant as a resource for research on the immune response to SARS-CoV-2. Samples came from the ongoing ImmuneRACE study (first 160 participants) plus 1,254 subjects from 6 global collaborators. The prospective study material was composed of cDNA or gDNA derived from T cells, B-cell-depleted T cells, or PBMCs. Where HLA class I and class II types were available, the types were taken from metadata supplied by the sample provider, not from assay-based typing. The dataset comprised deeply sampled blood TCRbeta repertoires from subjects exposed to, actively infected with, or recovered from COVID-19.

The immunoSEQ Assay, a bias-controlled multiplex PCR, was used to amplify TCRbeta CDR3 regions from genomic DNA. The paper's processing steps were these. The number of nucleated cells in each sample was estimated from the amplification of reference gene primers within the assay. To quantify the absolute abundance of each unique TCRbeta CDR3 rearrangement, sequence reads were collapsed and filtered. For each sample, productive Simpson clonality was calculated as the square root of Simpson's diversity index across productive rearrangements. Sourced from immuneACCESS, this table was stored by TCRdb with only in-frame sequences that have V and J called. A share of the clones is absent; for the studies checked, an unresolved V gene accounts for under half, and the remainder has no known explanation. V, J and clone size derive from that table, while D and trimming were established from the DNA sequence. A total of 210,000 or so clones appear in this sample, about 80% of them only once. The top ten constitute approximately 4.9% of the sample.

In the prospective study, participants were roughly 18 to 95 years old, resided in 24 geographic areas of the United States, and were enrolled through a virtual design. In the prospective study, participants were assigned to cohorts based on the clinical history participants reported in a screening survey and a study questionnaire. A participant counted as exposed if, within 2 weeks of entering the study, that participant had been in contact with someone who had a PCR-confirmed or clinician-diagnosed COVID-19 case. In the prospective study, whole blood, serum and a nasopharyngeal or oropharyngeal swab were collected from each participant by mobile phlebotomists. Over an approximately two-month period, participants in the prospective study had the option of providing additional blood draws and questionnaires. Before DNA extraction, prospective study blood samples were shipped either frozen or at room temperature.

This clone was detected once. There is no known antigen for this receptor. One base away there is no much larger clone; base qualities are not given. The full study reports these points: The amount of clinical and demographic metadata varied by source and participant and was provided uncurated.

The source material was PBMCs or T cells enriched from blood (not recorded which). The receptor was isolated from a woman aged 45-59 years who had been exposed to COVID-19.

The nucleotide sequence reads as follows: TGTGCCAGCACCACTCCCCCCTACGAGCAGTACTTC. The translation is CASTTPPYEQYF. The rearranged segments are TRBV28 and TRBJ2-7; no D gene is confidently identified. V loses 7 bases, J loses 2 bases, and the germline ends lie 9 bases apart. Looking up the germline V gene yields CDR1 MDHEN and CDR2 SYDVKM. The CDR3 starts with the cysteine, ends with the phenylalanine, and has 12 residues. Left in the record is the CDR3 DNA by itself, 36 bases read in frame from the first base.